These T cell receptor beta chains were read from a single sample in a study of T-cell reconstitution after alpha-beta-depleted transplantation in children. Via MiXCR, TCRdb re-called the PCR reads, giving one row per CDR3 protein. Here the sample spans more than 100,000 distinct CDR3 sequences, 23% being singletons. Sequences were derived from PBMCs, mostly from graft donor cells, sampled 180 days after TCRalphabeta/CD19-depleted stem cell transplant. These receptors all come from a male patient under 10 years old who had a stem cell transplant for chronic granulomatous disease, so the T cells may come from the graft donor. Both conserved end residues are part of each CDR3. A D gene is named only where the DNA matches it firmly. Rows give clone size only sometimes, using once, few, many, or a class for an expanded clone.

cdr3_nt: TGTGCCAGCAGCTTAAAGGGTTCTGTTAAGCCCCAGCATTTT; cdr3_aa: CASSLKGSVKPQHF; j_call: TRBJ1-5; v_call: TRBV7-8; d_call: .; clone_size: many
cdr3_nt: TGTGCCAGCAGCTTGATATGGGCGGGGGGGCGAGAGCAGTACTTC; cdr3_aa: CASSLIWAGGREQYF; j_call: TRBJ2-7; v_call: TRBV7-2; d_call: TRBD2; clone_size: many
cdr3_nt: TGTGCCAGCAGTTTGACAGGGGGCAGAACGGGTCAGCCCCAGCATTTT; cdr3_aa: CASSLTGGRTGQPQHF; j_call: TRBJ1-5; v_call: TRBV12-3/TRBV12-4; d_call: TRBD1; clone_size: few
cdr3_nt: TGCGCCAGCAGCCAAGAGACAGGGCTGGGGGAACAGCCCCAGCATTTT; cdr3_aa: CASSQETGLGEQPQHF; j_call: TRBJ1-5; v_call: TRBV4-1; d_call: TRBD1; clone_size: .
cdr3_nt: TGCAGTGCGAGGAGGACCGGGGAGCTGTTTTTT; cdr3_aa: CSARRTGELFF; j_call: TRBJ2-2; v_call: TRBV20-1; d_call: .; clone_size: many
cdr3_nt: TGTGCCAGCAGCCGCGGACCCCATAATTCACCCCTCCACTTT; cdr3_aa: CASSRGPHNSPLHF; j_call: TRBJ1-6; v_call: TRBV14; d_call: .; clone_size: .
cdr3_nt: TGCAGTGGGAGTGGCTACACCTTC; cdr3_aa: CSGSGYTF; j_call: TRBJ1-2; v_call: TRBV20-1; d_call: .; clone_size: few
cdr3_nt: TGCGCCAGCAGCACCGAACCGGGACACCAATACGAGCAGTACTTC; cdr3_aa: CASSTEPGHQYEQYF; j_call: TRBJ2-7; v_call: TRBV5-1; d_call: .; clone_size: .
cdr3_nt: TGTGCCAGCAGTTTAAGACTAGTTGGCACCGGGGAGCTGTTTTTT; cdr3_aa: CASSLRLVGTGELFF; j_call: TRBJ2-2; v_call: TRBV12-3/TRBV12-4; d_call: .; clone_size: many
cdr3_nt: TGCAGTGCGCGATGGGGGAGGTACGAGCAGTACTTC; cdr3_aa: CSARWGRYEQYF; j_call: TRBJ2-7; v_call: TRBV20-1; d_call: .; clone_size: many
cdr3_nt: TGTGCCAGCAGTTCCCCTTTTTTGAAGCGGGAGCGCATTATGTTTGATACGCAGTATTTT; cdr3_aa: CASSSPFLKRERIMFDTQYF; j_call: TRBJ2-3; v_call: TRBV28; d_call: TRBD2; clone_size: once
cdr3_nt: TGTGCCAGCAGTTCCCTCCGCAGGGGTACAGATACGCAGTATTTT; cdr3_aa: CASSSLRRGTDTQYF; j_call: TRBJ2-3; v_call: TRBV28; d_call: .; clone_size: .
cdr3_nt: TGCAGTGCTAGACGTGATCAGGGGCCCTACGAGCAGTACTTC; cdr3_aa: CSARRDQGPYEQYF; j_call: TRBJ2-7; v_call: TRBV20-1; d_call: .; clone_size: many
cdr3_nt: TGCAGTGCCCTGGAGGGGGGACTAGCGGGAGTTAATGAGCAGTTCTTC; cdr3_aa: CSALEGGLAGVNEQFF; j_call: TRBJ2-1; v_call: TRBV20-1; d_call: TRBD2; clone_size: few
cdr3_nt: TGTGCCAGCAGCTTGGGACAGGGAAGGGGCGAGCAGTACTTC; cdr3_aa: CASSLGQGRGEQYF; j_call: TRBJ2-7; v_call: TRBV7-6; d_call: TRBD1; clone_size: few
cdr3_nt: TGTGCTAGTGGTTCTTTTTCGGTTGTAAATGAGCAGTTCTTC; cdr3_aa: CASGSFSVVNEQFF; j_call: TRBJ2-1; v_call: TRBV12-5; d_call: .; clone_size: .
cdr3_nt: TGCAGCGTTCGGCCGGGACGGAATACTGAAGCTTTCTTT; cdr3_aa: CSVRPGRNTEAFF; j_call: TRBJ1-1; v_call: TRBV29-1; d_call: .; clone_size: .
cdr3_nt: TGTGCCAGCAGGTCCGGGACTAGCGGGAGCTACGAGCAGTACTTC; cdr3_aa: CASRSGTSGSYEQYF; j_call: TRBJ2-7; v_call: TRBV6-1; d_call: TRBD2; clone_size: .
cdr3_nt: TGTGCCACCAGCATTGACAGGCCCGGGACTCCTATCGCAGATACGCAGTATTTT; cdr3_aa: CATSIDRPGTPIADTQYF; j_call: TRBJ2-3; v_call: TRBV15; d_call: .; clone_size: many
cdr3_nt: TGCAGCGCTGGGACAGGGAAGGCAGATACGCAGTATTTT; cdr3_aa: CSAGTGKADTQYF; j_call: TRBJ2-3; v_call: TRBV29-1; d_call: TRBD1; clone_size: .
cdr3_nt: TGCAGCGTTGAGGTAGCGTCAGATACGCAGTATTTT; cdr3_aa: CSVEVASDTQYF; j_call: TRBJ2-3; v_call: TRBV29-1; d_call: .; clone_size: few
cdr3_nt: TGTGCCAGCAGACCCACGATAGGGTATGGCTACACCTTC; cdr3_aa: CASRPTIGYGYTF; j_call: TRBJ1-2; v_call: TRBV12-3/TRBV12-4; d_call: .; clone_size: few
cdr3_nt: TGTGCCAGCAGCTTAGGTGGGCCTGGTGAAAAACTGTTTTTT; cdr3_aa: CASSLGGPGEKLFF; j_call: TRBJ1-4; v_call: TRBV7-2; d_call: .; clone_size: many
cdr3_nt: TGTGCCAGCCGTGGCGCGGGCAATGAGCAGTTCTTC; cdr3_aa: CASRGAGNEQFF; j_call: TRBJ2-1; v_call: TRBV12-3/TRBV12-4; d_call: .; clone_size: .
cdr3_nt: TGTGCCAGCACCAGCCTCAGGACTAGCGGCAATGAGCAGTTCTTC; cdr3_aa: CASTSLRTSGNEQFF; j_call: TRBJ2-1; v_call: TRBV12-3/TRBV12-4; d_call: TRBD2; clone_size: few
cdr3_nt: TGCGCCAGCAGCTTGGCATCCAGGGGATTACCCTACGAGCAGTACTTC; cdr3_aa: CASSLASRGLPYEQYF; j_call: TRBJ2-7; v_call: TRBV5-1; d_call: .; clone_size: .
cdr3_nt: TGTGCCAGCACCCCGAGGCGTGACAGTTCGTATGGCTACACCTTC; cdr3_aa: CASTPRRDSSYGYTF; j_call: TRBJ1-2; v_call: TRBV27; d_call: .; clone_size: .
cdr3_nt: TGTGCCAGCTCACCTTTACAGGGAGGCAATCAGCCCCAGCATTTT; cdr3_aa: CASSPLQGGNQPQHF; j_call: TRBJ1-5; v_call: TRBV18; d_call: .; clone_size: once
cdr3_nt: TGTGCCAGCAGTTTTGGAGGGGGGGCCTACGAGCAGTACTTC; cdr3_aa: CASSFGGGAYEQYF; j_call: TRBJ2-7; v_call: TRBV12-3/TRBV12-4; d_call: .; clone_size: .
cdr3_nt: TGCAGCGTGATGAGGGGCGTTTTGAACGAGCAGTACTTC; cdr3_aa: CSVMRGVLNEQYF; j_call: TRBJ2-7; v_call: TRBV29-1; d_call: .; clone_size: .
cdr3_nt: TGTGCCAGCAGCCGGACTACCGGTGAGCAGTTCTTC; cdr3_aa: CASSRTTGEQFF; j_call: TRBJ2-1; v_call: TRBV5-6; d_call: .; clone_size: .
cdr3_nt: TGTGCCAGCAGTCGGGCCGAAGGAAACATTCAGTACTTC; cdr3_aa: CASSRAEGNIQYF; j_call: TRBJ2-4; v_call: TRBV27; d_call: .; clone_size: .
cdr3_nt: TGCAGTGCTAGCGGACTTGCGAACACCGGGGAGCTGTTTTTT; cdr3_aa: CSASGLANTGELFF; j_call: TRBJ2-2; v_call: TRBV20-1; d_call: .; clone_size: .
cdr3_nt: TGTGCCAGCAGCGTATCCCGGACGCCCCTGAGCACAGATACGCAGTATTTT; cdr3_aa: CASSVSRTPLSTDTQYF; j_call: TRBJ2-3; v_call: TRBV11-2; d_call: .; clone_size: many
cdr3_nt: TGTGCCAGCAGTGTCAGGGTAGAGACCCAGTACTTC; cdr3_aa: CASSVRVETQYF; j_call: TRBJ2-5; v_call: TRBV12-3/TRBV12-4; d_call: .; clone_size: many
cdr3_nt: TGCAGTGCTAGAAACCCCCTCTGGGACCAGTACTTC; cdr3_aa: CSARNPLWDQYF; j_call: TRBJ2-5; v_call: TRBV20-1; d_call: .; clone_size: few
cdr3_nt: TGTGCCATCAGAGAGCGATCGACTAGCACAGATACGCAGTATTTT; cdr3_aa: CAIRERSTSTDTQYF; j_call: TRBJ2-3; v_call: TRBV10-3; d_call: .; clone_size: .
cdr3_nt: TGCGCCAGCAGCTTGGTTCGACTAGATGGCTACGAGCAGTACTTC; cdr3_aa: CASSLVRLDGYEQYF; j_call: TRBJ2-7; v_call: TRBV5-1; d_call: .; clone_size: .
cdr3_nt: TGTGCCAGCAGTCCCCCTTGGGACCACGAGCAGTACTTC; cdr3_aa: CASSPPWDHEQYF; j_call: TRBJ2-7; v_call: TRBV27; d_call: .; clone_size: few
cdr3_nt: TGCAGTGCTAGAGGTGACAGCTCCAATTCACCCCTCCACTTT; cdr3_aa: CSARGDSSNSPLHF; j_call: TRBJ1-6; v_call: TRBV20-1; d_call: .; clone_size: few
cdr3_nt: TGTGCCAGCAGCCCGGGACAGGGCACGAACACCGGGGAGCTGTTTTTT; cdr3_aa: CASSPGQGTNTGELFF; j_call: TRBJ2-2; v_call: TRBV7-6; d_call: TRBD1; clone_size: few
cdr3_nt: TGTGCCAGCAGCCACAGGGGCTCGGGTCACAATGAGCAGTTCTTC; cdr3_aa: CASSHRGSGHNEQFF; j_call: TRBJ2-1; v_call: TRBV12-3/TRBV12-4; d_call: TRBD1; clone_size: .
cdr3_nt: TGCAGCGGTGGACAGATTAATGAAAAACTGTTTTTT; cdr3_aa: CSGGQINEKLFF; j_call: TRBJ1-4; v_call: TRBV29-1; d_call: .; clone_size: .
cdr3_nt: TGTGCCAGCAGTTTATTCGGGGATCGGACCTACGAGCAGTACTTC; cdr3_aa: CASSLFGDRTYEQYF; j_call: TRBJ2-7; v_call: TRBV27; d_call: .; clone_size: many
cdr3_nt: TGTGCCAGCAGCCCGCCGTCAGGGGCCTTGTTAGGGGAGCTGTTTTTT; cdr3_aa: CASSPPSGALLGELFF; j_call: TRBJ2-2; v_call: TRBV7-2; d_call: .; clone_size: many
cdr3_nt: TGCGCCAGCAGCTTGGCCAGGGGCCCCCACGAGCAGTACTTC; cdr3_aa: CASSLARGPHEQYF; j_call: TRBJ2-7; v_call: TRBV5-1; d_call: .; clone_size: .
cdr3_nt: TGCGCCAGCAGCTTGGGATACGTAAACAATGAGCAGTTCTTC; cdr3_aa: CASSLGYVNNEQFF; j_call: TRBJ2-1; v_call: TRBV5-1; d_call: .; clone_size: .
cdr3_nt: TGCAGTGCCAGATCGGGGAGCGGGAGCCCAGATACGCAGTATTTT; cdr3_aa: CSARSGSGSPDTQYF; j_call: TRBJ2-3; v_call: TRBV20-1; d_call: TRBD2; clone_size: many
cdr3_nt: TGTGCCAGCAGTTTCCCTCTGACTAGCGGCCACACCGGGGAGCTGTTTTTT; cdr3_aa: CASSFPLTSGHTGELFF; j_call: TRBJ2-2; v_call: TRBV12-3/TRBV12-4; d_call: TRBD2; clone_size: many
cdr3_nt: TGCGCCAGCAGCTTGTTTTCTAGCCGGGATACGCAGTATTTT; cdr3_aa: CASSLFSSRDTQYF; j_call: TRBJ2-3; v_call: TRBV5-1; d_call: .; clone_size: few
cdr3_nt: TGTGCCAGCAGCTTTCAAGGGTATGGCTACACCTTC; cdr3_aa: CASSFQGYGYTF; j_call: TRBJ1-2; v_call: TRBV7-2; d_call: .; clone_size: few
cdr3_nt: TGCAGTGCTAAGGGCGCGGGGGTTACCGAGCAGTACTTC; cdr3_aa: CSAKGAGVTEQYF; j_call: TRBJ2-7; v_call: TRBV20-1; d_call: TRBD2; clone_size: .
cdr3_nt: TGTGCCAGCAGCGGTCACCTAGCGGGAGGGTTAACAGATACGCAGTATTTT; cdr3_aa: CASSGHLAGGLTDTQYF; j_call: TRBJ2-3; v_call: TRBV5-5; d_call: TRBD2; clone_size: few